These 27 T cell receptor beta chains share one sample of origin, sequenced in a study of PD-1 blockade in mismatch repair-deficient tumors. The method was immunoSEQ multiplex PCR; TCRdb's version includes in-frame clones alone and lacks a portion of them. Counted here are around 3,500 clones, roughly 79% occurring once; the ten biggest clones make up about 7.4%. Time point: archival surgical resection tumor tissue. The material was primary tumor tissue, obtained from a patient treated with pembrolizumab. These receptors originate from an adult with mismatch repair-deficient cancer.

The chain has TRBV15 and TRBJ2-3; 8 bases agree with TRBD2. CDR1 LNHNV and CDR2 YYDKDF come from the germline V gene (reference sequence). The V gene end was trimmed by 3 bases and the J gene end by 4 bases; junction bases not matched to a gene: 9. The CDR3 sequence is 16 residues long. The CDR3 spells CATSSRGAGAADTQYF. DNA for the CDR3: TGTGCCACCAGCAGCAGAGGAGCGGGAGCAGCAGATACGCAGTATTTT.

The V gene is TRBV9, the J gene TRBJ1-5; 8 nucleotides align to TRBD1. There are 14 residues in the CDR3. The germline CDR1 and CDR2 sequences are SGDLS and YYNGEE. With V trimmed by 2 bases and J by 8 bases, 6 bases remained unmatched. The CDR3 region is CASSVGQGTEPQHF. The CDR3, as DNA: TGTGCCAGCAGCGTTGGACAGGGCACGGAGCCCCAGCATTTT.

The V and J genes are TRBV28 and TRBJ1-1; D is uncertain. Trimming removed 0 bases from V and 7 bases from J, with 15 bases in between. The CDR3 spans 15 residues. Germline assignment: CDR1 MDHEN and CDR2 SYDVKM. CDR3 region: CASSLWGGSGGEAFF. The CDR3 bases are TGTGCCAGCAGTTTATGGGGCGGGTCTGGAGGTGAAGCTTTCTTT.

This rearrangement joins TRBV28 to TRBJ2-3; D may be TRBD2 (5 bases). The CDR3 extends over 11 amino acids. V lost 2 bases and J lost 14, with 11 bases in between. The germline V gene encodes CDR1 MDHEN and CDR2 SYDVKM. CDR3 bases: TGTGCCAGCAGTTTAACTAGAGTGCGGTATTTT. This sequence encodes CASSLTRVRYF.

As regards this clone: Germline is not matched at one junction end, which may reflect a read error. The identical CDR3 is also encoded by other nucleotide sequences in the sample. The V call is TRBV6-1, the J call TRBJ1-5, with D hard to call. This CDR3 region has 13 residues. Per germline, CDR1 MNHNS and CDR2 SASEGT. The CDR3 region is CASSETHNQPQHF. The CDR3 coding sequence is TGTGCCAGCAGTGAAACACATAATCAACCCCAGCATTTT.

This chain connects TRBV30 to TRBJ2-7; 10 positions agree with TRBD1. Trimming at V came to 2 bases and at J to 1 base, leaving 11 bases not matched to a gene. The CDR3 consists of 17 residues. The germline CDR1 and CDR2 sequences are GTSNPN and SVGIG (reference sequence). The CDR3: CAWSIRQGARRSYEQYF. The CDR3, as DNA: TGTGCCTGGAGTATCCGACAGGGGGCGCGAAGGTCCTACGAGCAGTACTTC.

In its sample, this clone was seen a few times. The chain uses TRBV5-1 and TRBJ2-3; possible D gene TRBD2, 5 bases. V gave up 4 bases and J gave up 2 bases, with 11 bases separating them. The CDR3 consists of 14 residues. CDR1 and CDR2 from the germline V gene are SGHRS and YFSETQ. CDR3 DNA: TGCGCCAGCAGCGTGGGAGAACTCACAGATACGCAGTATTTT. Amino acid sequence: CASSVGELTDTQYF.

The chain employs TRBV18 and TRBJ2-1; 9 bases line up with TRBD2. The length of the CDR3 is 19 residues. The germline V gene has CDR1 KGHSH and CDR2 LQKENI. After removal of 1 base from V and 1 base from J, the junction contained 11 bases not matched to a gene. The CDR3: CASSPLRAGGPLSYNEQFF. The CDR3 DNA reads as TGTGCCAGCTCACCACTTAGGGCGGGAGGGCCACTTTCCTACAATGAGCAGTTCTTC.

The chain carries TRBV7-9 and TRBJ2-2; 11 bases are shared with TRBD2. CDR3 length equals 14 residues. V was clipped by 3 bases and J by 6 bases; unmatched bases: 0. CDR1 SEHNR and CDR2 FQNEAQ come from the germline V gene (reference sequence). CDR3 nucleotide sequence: TGTGCCAGCAGCTTTAGCGGGAGGGCCGGGGAGCTGTTTTTT. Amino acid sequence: CASSFSGRAGELFF. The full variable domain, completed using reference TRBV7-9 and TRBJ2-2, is DTGVSQNPRHKITKRGQNVTFRCDPISEHNRLYWYRQTLGQGPEFLTYFQNEAQLEKSRLLSDRFSAERPKGSFSTLEIQRTEQGDSAMYLCASSFSGRAGELFFGEGSRLTVL.

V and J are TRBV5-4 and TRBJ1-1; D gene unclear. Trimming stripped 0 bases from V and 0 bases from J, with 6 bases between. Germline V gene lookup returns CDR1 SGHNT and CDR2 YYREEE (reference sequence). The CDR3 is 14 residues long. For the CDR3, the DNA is TGTGCCAGCAGCTTGGCCGCGGTGAACACTGAAGCTTTCTTT. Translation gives CASSLAAVNTEAFF.

The CDR3 is CASSWDRVYEQYF. The CDR3 bases are TGTGCCAGCAGCTGGGACAGAGTCTACGAGCAGTACTTC. The genes are TRBV11-2 and TRBJ2-7; 7 nucleotides line up with TRBD1. This CDR3 comprises 13 residues. CDR1 and CDR2 from the germline V gene are SGHAT and FQNNGV. The trim removed 4 bases at V and 3 bases at J, leaving 3 bases unmatched.

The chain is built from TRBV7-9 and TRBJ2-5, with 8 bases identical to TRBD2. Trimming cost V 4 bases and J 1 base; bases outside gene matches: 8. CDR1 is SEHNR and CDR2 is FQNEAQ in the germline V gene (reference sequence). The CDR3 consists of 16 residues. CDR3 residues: CASSSSGTRVQETQYF. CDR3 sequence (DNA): TGTGCCAGCAGCTCATCCGGGACTAGGGTCCAAGAGACCCAGTACTTC. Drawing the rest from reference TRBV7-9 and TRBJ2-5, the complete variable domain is DTGVSQNPRHKITKRGQNVTFRCDPISEHNRLYWYRQTLGQGPEFLTYFQNEAQLEKSRLLSDRFSAERPKGSFSTLEIQRTEQGDSAMYLCASSSSGTRVQETQYFGPGTRLLVL.

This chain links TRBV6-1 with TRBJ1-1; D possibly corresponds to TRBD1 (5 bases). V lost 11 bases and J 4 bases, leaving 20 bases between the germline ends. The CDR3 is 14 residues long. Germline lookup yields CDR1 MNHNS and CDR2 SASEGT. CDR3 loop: CACKVAGFGTEAFF. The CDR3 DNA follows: TGTGCCTGCAAAGTGGCAGGGTTTGGCACTGAAGCTTTCTTT.

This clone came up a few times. The CDR3 region is CASSETLETGFYGYTF. CDR3 bases: TGTGCCAGCAGCGAAACACTTGAGACAGGGTTCTATGGCTACACCTTC. The chain links TRBV9 to TRBJ1-2; the match to TRBD1 covers 7 bases. V lost 3 bases, J lost 4 bases, and 12 bases stayed unmatched. The CDR3 spans 16 residues. The germline V gene has CDR1 SGDLS and CDR2 YYNGEE.

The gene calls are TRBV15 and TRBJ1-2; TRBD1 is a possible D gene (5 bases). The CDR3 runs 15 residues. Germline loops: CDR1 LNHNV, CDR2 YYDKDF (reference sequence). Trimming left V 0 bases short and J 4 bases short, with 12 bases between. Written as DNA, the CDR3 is TGTGCCACCAGCAGAGAGCAGGGAGGGGTCTATGGCTACACCTTC. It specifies CATSREQGGVYGYTF.

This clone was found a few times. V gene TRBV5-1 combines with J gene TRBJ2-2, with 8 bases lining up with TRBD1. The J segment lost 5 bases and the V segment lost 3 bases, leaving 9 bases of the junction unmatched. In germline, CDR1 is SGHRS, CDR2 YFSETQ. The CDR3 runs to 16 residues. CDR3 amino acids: CASSSPETGDTGELFF. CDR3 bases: TGCGCCAGCAGCTCACCCGAGACAGGGGATACCGGGGAGCTGTTTTTT. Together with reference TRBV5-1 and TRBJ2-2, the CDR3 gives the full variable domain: KAGVTQTPRYLIKTRGQQVTLSCSPISGHRSVSWYQQTPGQGLQFLFEYFSETQRNKGNFPGRFSGRQFSNSRSEMNVSTLELGDSALYLCASSSPETGDTGELFFGEGSRLTVL.

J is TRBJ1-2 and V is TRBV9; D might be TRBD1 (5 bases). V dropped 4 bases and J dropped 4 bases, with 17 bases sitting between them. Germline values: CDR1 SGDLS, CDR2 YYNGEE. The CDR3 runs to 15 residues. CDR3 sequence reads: CASSPRGGTVYGYTF. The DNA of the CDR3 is TGTGCCAGCAGCCCTAGGGGAGGGACGGTCTATGGCTACACCTTC.

The CDR3 DNA sequence: TGTGCCAGCAGCTGGGGAGCAGTTGATGGCTACACCTTC. This encodes CASSWGAVDGYTF. The chain employs TRBV7-9 and TRBJ1-2, with D hard to call. V was pared by 4 bases and J by 6 bases, with 12 bases between. CDR1 and CDR2 (germline): SEHNR, FQNEAQ (reference sequence). The CDR3 runs 13 residues.

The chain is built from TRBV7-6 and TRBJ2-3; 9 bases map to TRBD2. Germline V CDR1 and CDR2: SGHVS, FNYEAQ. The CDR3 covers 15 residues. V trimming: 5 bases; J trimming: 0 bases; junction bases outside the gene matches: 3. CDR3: CASSRSGGSTDTQYF. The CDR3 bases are TGTGCCAGCAGCCGGAGCGGGGGGAGCACAGATACGCAGTATTTT.

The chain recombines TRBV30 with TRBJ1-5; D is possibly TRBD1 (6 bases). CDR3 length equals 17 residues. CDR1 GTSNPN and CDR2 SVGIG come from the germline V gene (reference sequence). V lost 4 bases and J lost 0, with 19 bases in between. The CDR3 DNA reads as TGTGCCTGGAAACTGGGACACATGGATCATAGCAATCAGCCCCAGCATTTT. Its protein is CAWKLGHMDHSNQPQHF.

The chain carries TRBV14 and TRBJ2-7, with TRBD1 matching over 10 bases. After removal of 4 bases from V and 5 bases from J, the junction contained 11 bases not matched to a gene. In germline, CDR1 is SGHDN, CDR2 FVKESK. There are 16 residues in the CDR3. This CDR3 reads CASSPLWGQGIDEQYF. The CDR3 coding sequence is TGTGCCAGCAGCCCTCTCTGGGGACAGGGGATCGACGAGCAGTACTTC.

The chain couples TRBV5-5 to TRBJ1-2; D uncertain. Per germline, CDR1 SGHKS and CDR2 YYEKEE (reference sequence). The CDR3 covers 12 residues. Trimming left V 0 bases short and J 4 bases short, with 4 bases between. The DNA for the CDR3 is TGTGCCAGCAGCTTGGGAGTCTATGGCTACACCTTC. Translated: CASSLGVYGYTF.

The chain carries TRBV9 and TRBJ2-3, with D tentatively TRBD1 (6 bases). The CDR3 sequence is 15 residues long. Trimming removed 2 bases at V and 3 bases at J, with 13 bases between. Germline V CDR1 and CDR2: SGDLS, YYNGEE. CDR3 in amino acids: CASSVRSGQTDTQYF. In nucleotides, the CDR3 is TGTGCCAGCAGCGTTCGATCCGGACAGACAGATACGCAGTATTTT.

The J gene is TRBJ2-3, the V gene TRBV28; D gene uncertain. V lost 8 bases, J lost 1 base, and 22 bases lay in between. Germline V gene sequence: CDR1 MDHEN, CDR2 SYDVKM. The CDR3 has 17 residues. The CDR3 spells CASGIGSQLSGTDTQYF. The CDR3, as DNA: TGTGCCAGCGGAATAGGTTCGCAGCTAAGCGGCACAGATACGCAGTATTTT.

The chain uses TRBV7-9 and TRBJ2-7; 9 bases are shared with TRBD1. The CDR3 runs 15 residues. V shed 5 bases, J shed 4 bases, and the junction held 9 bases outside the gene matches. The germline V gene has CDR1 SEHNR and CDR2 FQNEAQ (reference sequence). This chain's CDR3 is CASSRSGDRDYEQYF. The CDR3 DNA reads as TGTGCCAGCAGCCGATCCGGGGACAGGGATTACGAGCAGTACTTC.

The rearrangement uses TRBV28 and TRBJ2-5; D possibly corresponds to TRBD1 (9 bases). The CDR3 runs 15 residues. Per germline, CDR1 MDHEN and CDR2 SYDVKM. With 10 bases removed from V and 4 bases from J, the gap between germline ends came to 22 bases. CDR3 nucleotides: TGTGCCACCCGGACAGGGGAGCGGGAGATAGAGACCCAGTACTTC. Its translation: CATRTGEREIETQYF.

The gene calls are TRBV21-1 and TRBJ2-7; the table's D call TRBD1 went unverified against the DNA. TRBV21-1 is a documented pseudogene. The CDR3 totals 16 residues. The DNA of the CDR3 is TGTGCCAGCAGCAAATATGGGACAGGGGGTCCCCTCCGGCAGTACTTC. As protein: CASSKYGTGGPLRQYF.